This T cell receptor (beta chain) stems from a study of T cell responses to AZD1222 COVID-19 vaccine. Overall study results and limits: Of spike-specific TCRs, nearly half reportedly target regions left unmutated in variants. The donors showed a predominance of white British ancestry and of females, with possible underestimation of clonal diversity. Repertoires were obtained only post-peak T cell response.

Sequencing was performed with immunoSEQ multiplex PCR; in TCRdb, only in-frame clones are kept and a portion is missing. The data show 250,000 to 300,000 clones, around 92% seen once. Points on this clone: Antigen specificity is unknown.

CDR3 length equals 15 residues. V was clipped by 3 bases and J by 0 bases, with 12 bases between them. The germline V gene has CDR1 DFQATT and CDR2 SNEGSKA (reference sequence). This TCR was recovered from an adult who received the AZD1222 COVID-19 vaccine. Sequences were derived from peripheral blood, sampled 28 days after the second AZD1222 dose. The chain carries TRBV20-1 and TRBJ1-5; TRBD1 might be the D (6 bases). The CDR3 spells CSASKQGFSNQPQHF. CDR3 nucleotide sequence: TGCAGTGCTAGTAAACAGGGCTTTAGCAATCAGCCCCAGCATTTT.